A selection of T cell receptor beta chains follows, all from one sample in a study of blood T cell repertoires in COVID-19. Generated by immunoSEQ multiplex PCR, the TCRdb table keeps only in-frame clones and is missing some. The sample holds about 120,000 clones, over 65% seen once. The source material was peripheral blood. The receptors come from a woman aged 65 to 85 with acute or convalescent COVID-19. CDR3s include the opening cysteine and the closing phenylalanine or tryptophan. The D gene is left open where the match is weak. Clone size is shown for a subset of rows, as once, few, many or a class of expanded clone.

>TRBV5-6|.|.|TRBJ2-5
CASSLYRDSRETQYF
TGTGCCAGCAGCTTGTACAGGGATTCAAGAGAGACCCAGTACTTC
>TRBV7-2|.|.|TRBJ2-1
CASSLAPDTYNEQFF
TGTGCCAGCAGCTTAGCCCCGGACACATACAATGAGCAGTTCTTC
>TRBV7-8|TRBD1|few|TRBJ1-1
CASSLGQGATEAFF
TGTGCCAGCAGCTTAGGACAGGGGGCGACTGAAGCTTTCTTT
>TRBV5-6|TRBD2|.|TRBJ2-4
CASSRPSGGAAKNIQYF
TGTGCCAGCAGCCGACCTAGCGGGGGGGCGGCCAAAAACATTCAGTACTTC
>TRBV24-1|TRBD1|.|TRBJ1-5
CATSATTGGNQPQHF
TGTGCCACCAGTGCTACGACAGGGGGCAATCAGCCCCAGCATTTT
>TRBV7-2|.|.|TRBJ2-3
CASSLVSQGTDTQYF
TGTGCCAGCAGCTTAGTTTCGCAGGGCACAGATACGCAGTATTTT
>TRBV12-3/TRBV12-4|.|.|TRBJ1-4
CASSLAEKLFF
TGTGCCAGCAGTTTGGCTGAAAAACTGTTTTTT
>TRBV3-1/TRBV3-2|TRBD2|.|TRBJ2-3
CASSRRTSGGVGADTQYF
TGTGCCAGCAGCCGCCGGACTAGCGGGGGAGTAGGAGCAGATACGCAGTATTTT
>TRBV20-1|.|.|TRBJ1-1
CSASPGLGTEAFF
TGCAGTGCTAGTCCGGGGTTGGGCACTGAAGCTTTCTTT
>TRBV6-5|.|once|TRBJ1-1
CASNSQAANTEAFF
TGTGCCAGCAACTCACAGGCCGCGAACACTGAAGCTTTCTTT
>TRBV7-8|.|.|TRBJ2-5
CASSPRRETQYF
TGTGCCAGCAGCCCCCGGCGGGAGACCCAGTACTTC
>TRBV9|TRBD1|.|TRBJ2-3
CASSRNRDRGSQYF
TGTGCCAGCAGCCGGAACCGGGACAGGGGTTCGCAGTATTTT
>TRBV6-4|.|few|TRBJ2-5
CASSDSNYGGQGTQYF
TGTGCCAGCAGTGACTCGAATTACGGGGGTCAGGGGACCCAGTACTTC
>TRBV9|.|.|TRBJ2-2
CASSHSRQGGTGELFF
TGTGCCAGCAGCCATTCTCGACAGGGAGGAACCGGGGAGCTGTTTTTT